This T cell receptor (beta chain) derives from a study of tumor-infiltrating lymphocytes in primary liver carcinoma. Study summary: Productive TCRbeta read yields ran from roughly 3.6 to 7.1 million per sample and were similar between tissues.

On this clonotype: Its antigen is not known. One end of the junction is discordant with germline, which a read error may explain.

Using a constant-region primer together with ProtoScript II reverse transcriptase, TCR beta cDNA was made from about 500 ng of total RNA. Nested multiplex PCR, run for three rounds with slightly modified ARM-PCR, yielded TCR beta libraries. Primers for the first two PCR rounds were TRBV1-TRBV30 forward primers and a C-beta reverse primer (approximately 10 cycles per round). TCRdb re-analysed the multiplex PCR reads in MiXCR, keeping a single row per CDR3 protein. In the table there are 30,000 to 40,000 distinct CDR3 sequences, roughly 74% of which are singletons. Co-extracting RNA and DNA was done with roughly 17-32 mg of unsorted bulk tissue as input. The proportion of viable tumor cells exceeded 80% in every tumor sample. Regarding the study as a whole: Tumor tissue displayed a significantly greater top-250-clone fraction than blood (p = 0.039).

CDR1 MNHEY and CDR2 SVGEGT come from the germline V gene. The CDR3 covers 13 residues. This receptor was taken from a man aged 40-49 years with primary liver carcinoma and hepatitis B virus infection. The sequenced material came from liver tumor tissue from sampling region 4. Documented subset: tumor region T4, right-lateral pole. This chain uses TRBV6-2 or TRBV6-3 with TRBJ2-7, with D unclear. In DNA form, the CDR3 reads TGTGCCAGCGGTTACGAGATACCCTACGAGCAGTATTTC. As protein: CASGYEIPYEQYF.